This T cell receptor beta chain was documented in a study of T cell responses to AZD1222 COVID-19 vaccine (dated by TCRdb to the early 2020s). Some background on the complete study: A total of around 240 trial participants underwent TCR sequencing, of whom more than 200 had received two doses of AZD1222 and around 25 had received two doses of the MenACWY control vaccine. Trial participants were enrolled by age into 18-55, 56-69 and 70-plus year subgroups, with around 150, 28 and 57 TCR-sequenced participants respectively.

The intended sense of this specimen's time point label: about 28 days (+/-7) after the second vaccine dose. The sample's treatment or condition label, decoded: meningococcal conjugate vaccine given as trial control. Samples from vaccinated people were obtained from the UK trials COV001 and COV002, which included a single-blind randomized controlled phase 2/3 trial of AZD1222 (ChAdOx1 nCoV-19) in healthy adults. Trial participant PBMC samples were collected at day 0 and day 28 after the second dose for TCRbeta chain sequencing. Overall study results and their limits: After two AZD1222 doses, both the breadth and the depth of spike-specific TCRs were significantly higher than at day 0 and than in MenACWY recipients. Epitopes outside the regions mutated in the B.1.351 and B.1.1.7 variants were reportedly recognized by nearly half of the unique spike-specific TCRs. Because no samples from the day 14 peak response were available, repertoires could be characterized only after the peak T cell response. Participants were mostly white British and included more females than males, and it was suggested by the authors that clonal diversity may have been underestimated. The 56-69-year group was small, and its depth increase did not reach significance, likely because of low power. The whole spike protein was spanned by vaccine-associated CD4 TCRs, and dominant responses were seen in regions 160-218 and 743-854. Only five or six AZD1222 recipients were SARS-CoV-2 seropositive at baseline, limiting conclusions about previously exposed vaccinees.

The CDR3 contains 13 residues, cysteine and phenylalanine counted. The only DNA kept is the CDR3, 39 bases in frame from the first base. Based on the germline V gene (reference sequence), the CDR1 and CDR2 sequences are GTSNPN and SVGIG. Deletion took 2 bases off V and 14 bases off J, with a span of 16 bases between the germline ends. Points on this clone: Its antigen remains unidentified. Per-base quality was not reported, and no clone a single base away is much larger than it.

The CDR3 regions of human TCRbeta chains were analyzed by immunosequencing. As for the authors' bioinformatics: Repertoire TCRs were matched against a reference library of SARS-CoV-2-specific TCRs generated with the MIRA antigen-specificity platform. Breadth was defined as the fraction of unique TCRs that were SARS-CoV-2-associated, and depth was defined as the fraction of total T cells that were SARS-CoV-2-associated. Using the MIRA data, each spike-specific TCR was mapped to the spike region that the TCR reacts to and placed in a CD4 or CD8 class. Log10-transformed breadth and depth values were compared by one-way ANOVA with Sidak's multiple comparisons tests. In TCRdb, the immuneACCESS table is reduced to in-frame sequences with V and J assigned. These tables do not hold every clone; where another copy was compared, an unresolved V gene accounts for under half, and the others remain unexplained. That table is the source of V, J and clone size, and D and trimming were worked out from the DNA. This sample holds under 200,000 clones; approximately 90% were observed only once. The biggest ten clones account for 3.5% to 4% of the sample.

The V and J segments used are TRBV30 and TRBJ1-6, and TRBD1 may be the D gene, going by 6 matching bases. This specimen consisted of peripheral blood, obtained 28 days after the second dose of the MenACWY control vaccine. This clonotype was obtained from an adult who received the MenACWY meningococcal vaccine as a control. Here the CDR3 is given as CAWSTTGRGTLHF. The nucleotides are TGTGCCTGGAGTACCACAGGGAGGGGAACCCTCCACTTT.